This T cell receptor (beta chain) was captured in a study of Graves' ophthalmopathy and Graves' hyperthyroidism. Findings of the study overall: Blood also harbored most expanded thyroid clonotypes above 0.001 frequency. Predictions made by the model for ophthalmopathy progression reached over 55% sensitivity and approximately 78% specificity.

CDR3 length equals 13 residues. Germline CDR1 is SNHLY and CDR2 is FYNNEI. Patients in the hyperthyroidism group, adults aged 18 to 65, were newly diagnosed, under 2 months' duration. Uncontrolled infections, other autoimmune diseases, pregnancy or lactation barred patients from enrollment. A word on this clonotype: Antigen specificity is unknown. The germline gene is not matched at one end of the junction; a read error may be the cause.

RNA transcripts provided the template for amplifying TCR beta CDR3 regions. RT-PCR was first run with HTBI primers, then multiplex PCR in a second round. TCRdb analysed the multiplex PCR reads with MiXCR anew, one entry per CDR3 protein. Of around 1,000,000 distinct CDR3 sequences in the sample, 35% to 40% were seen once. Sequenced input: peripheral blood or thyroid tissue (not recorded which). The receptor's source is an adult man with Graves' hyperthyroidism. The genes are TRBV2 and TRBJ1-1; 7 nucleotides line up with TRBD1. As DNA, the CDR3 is TGTGCCAGCAGGGAAGCAGGGGGGCTTGAAGCTTTCTTT. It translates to CASREAGGLEAFF.